What follows are 7 T cell receptor beta chains derived from one specimen sequenced in a study of blood T cell repertoires in COVID-19 (dated by TCRdb to 2018 to 2021). The library was prepared using the immunoSEQ multiplex PCR assay. TCRdb provides this immuneACCESS table in a form limited to in-frame rearrangements. Some clones are lacking; in checked studies, under half of them reflect an unresolved V gene, and why the rest are absent is not known. The sample table shows more than 85,000 clones, and approximately 80% are seen once. Approximately 15% of the sample is taken by the ten largest. The sample taken for sequencing was peripheral blood. The origin of the receptors is a woman at least 80 years old with acute or convalescent COVID-19.

The chain couples TRBV12-3 or TRBV12-4 to TRBJ1-5; D ambiguous. This CDR3 comprises 13 residues. The V gene lost 3 bases and the J gene lost 8 bases, with 11 bases spanning the gap. The CDR3 nucleotides are TGTGCCAGCAGTTTGAGGGATTATGAGCCCCAGCATTTT. Translating gives CASSLRDYEPQHF.

V and J are TRBV3-1 (or the pseudogene TRBV3-2) and TRBJ2-6, with 8 positions matching TRBD1. From germline, CDR1 is LGHDT and CDR2 YNNKEL (reference sequence). The V and J ends lost 4 bases and 1 base, in that order; junction bases with no gene match: 6. The CDR3 totals 17 residues. The CDR3 coding sequence is TGTGCCAGCAGCCGGCAGGGGGCAATTTCTGGGGCCAACGTCCTGACTTTC. It translates to CASSRQGAISGANVLTF.

The V and J genes are TRBV9 and TRBJ2-5; 7 bases agree with TRBD1. The CDR3 has 14 amino acids. In germline, CDR1 is SGDLS, CDR2 YYNGEE. V lost 2 bases, J lost 6 bases, and 7 bases stayed unmatched. The chain's CDR3 is CASSVAYRGQTQYF. CDR3 nucleotide sequence: TGTGCCAGCAGCGTTGCATACAGGGGACAGACCCAGTACTTC.

The genes are TRBV24-1 and TRBJ1-1; the D gene is possibly TRBD1 (5 bases). CDR1 and CDR2 (germline): KGHDR, SFDVKD. V lost 6 bases to trimming and J lost 1 base, with 8 bases between them. This CDR3 spans 13 amino acids. CDR3 amino acids: CATSLGQNTEAFF. CDR3 sequence (DNA): TGTGCCACCAGTCTGGGGCAGAACACTGAAGCTTTCTTT.

There are a few counts of this clone. This sequence joins TRBV7-9 and TRBJ2-1; the match to TRBD2 covers 9 bases. The CDR3 has 16 amino acids. Germline V gene data show CDR1 as SEHNR and CDR2 as FQNEAQ (reference sequence). The J segment lost 9 bases and the V segment lost 7 bases, leaving 16 bases of the junction unmatched. The CDR3 DNA sequence: TGTGCCAGCACTCCCCCGGGGAGGCGGGAGGGAAGTGAGCAGTTCTTC. Protein sequence: CASTPPGRREGSEQFF.

The chain employs TRBV28 and TRBJ2-7; TRBD1 matches at 8 bases. The CDR3 contains 15 residues. The germline CDR1 and CDR2 sequences are MDHEN and SYDVKM. V was pared by 4 bases and J by 9 bases, with 14 bases of the junction left unmatched. Here the CDR3 reads CASSSRPGQVLWQYF. DNA for the CDR3: TGTGCCAGCAGTTCTAGGCCGGGACAGGTTCTGTGGCAGTACTTC.

The chain combines TRBV19 with TRBJ1-2, with TRBD1 matching 9 bases. V was pared by 1 base and J by 6 bases, with 6 bases of the junction left unmatched. Germline V gene lookup returns CDR1 LNHDA and CDR2 SQIVND (reference sequence). The CDR3 covers 15 residues. CDR3 protein: CASSIGGQGIDGYTF. In DNA, the CDR3 is TGTGCCAGTAGTATAGGAGGACAGGGGATTGATGGCTACACCTTC.